This T cell receptor beta chain derives from a study of OX40 agonist ivuxolimab in advanced cancers. Concerning the study at large: Ivuxolimab, which targeted the costimulatory receptor OX40 (CD134), was an agonistic, fully human IgG2 monoclonal antibody. Intravenous ivuxolimab was administered to patients every 2 weeks at six dose levels: 0.01, 0.1, 0.3, 1.5, 3 and 10 mg/kg. Of the 50 to 55 dose-escalation patients, hepatocellular carcinoma was present in about 19, melanoma in approximately 15, renal cell carcinoma in 9 and head and neck cancer in 9. In the dose-escalation cohort, more than 75% of patients were male, and the mean age was roughly 60 years, with a range of about 23 to 90. Prior anti-PD-1, anti-PD-L1 or anti-CTLA-4 therapy was permitted, and checkpoint inhibitors had been received by roughly 42% of dose-escalation patients. Three dose-escalation patients achieved partial responses, one with hepatocellular carcinoma and two with cutaneous melanoma. The point of sequencing TCRbeta in the periphery was to test whether ivuxolimab changed TCR sequence diversity and drove clonal T-cell expansion. The paper describes the monotherapy dose-escalation part (N of about 47 patients) of the phase I trial of ivuxolimab.

As concerns this clone: Its target antigen remains unknown. Qualities for individual bases were not recorded, and no much larger clone is one base off.

Overall results and qualifications from the work: After ivuxolimab, CD8+ T cells had more expanded clones than CD4+ T cells on average. Low levels of normalized T-cell clonal expansion were also shown by some nonresponding patients. In the 0.1-3.0 mg/kg groups, partial responders were among the patients with the lowest normalized peripheral clonal expansion, particularly in CD8+ T cells. At doses from 0.1 to 3.0 mg/kg, clonal expansion was seen in both CD4+ and CD8+ blood T cells between baseline and week 6. Antigen specificity was not determined for the clonally expanded peripheral T cells.

To sequence the TCRbeta CDR3 region, genomic DNA was isolated from the sorted cells. The immunoSEQ Assay was used for sequencing of TCRbeta CDR3 regions. In TCRdb, the immuneACCESS table is reduced to in-frame sequences with V and J assigned. These tables do not hold every clone; where another copy was compared, an unresolved V gene accounts for under half, and the others remain unexplained. Present in this sample are around 53,000 clones, about 88% of which were seen just once. The ten most abundant clones make up about 0.68% of the sample. Patients with autoimmune disease history or receiving systemic immunosuppression were excluded from the trial. Peripheral blood for TCR sequencing was collected from all dose cohorts at baseline, on cycle 4 day 1, and on cycle 7 day 1. The samples were drawn from a first-in-human, open-label, multicenter phase I dose-escalation trial of ivuxolimab. Adults with locally advanced or metastatic head and neck squamous cell, hepatocellular, melanoma or renal cell carcinoma were enrolled in the trial. Before TCR sequencing, CD4+ and CD8+ T cells were separately sorted from peripheral blood.

Trimmed from V: 6 bases; trimmed from J: 0 bases; junction bases lacking a gene match: 6. Taken from cysteine to phenylalanine, the CDR3 has 16 residues. Only CDR3 DNA remains: 48 bases, in frame from the first base. In the germline V gene (reference sequence), CDR1 corresponds to LNHDA and CDR2 to SQIVND. The clonotype was recovered from an adult with an advanced solid tumor such as melanoma, head and neck, liver or kidney cancer. Specimen: CD4+ or CD8+ T cells sorted from blood, collected in a trial of the OX40 agonist ivuxolimab. The chain employs TRBV19 and TRBJ2-3; 10 bases in the junction line up with TRBD2. The DNA reads as follows: TGTGCCAGTAGCCCACTAGCGGGGATTAGCACAGATACGCAGTATTTT. Translated, it gives CASSPLAGISTDTQYF.